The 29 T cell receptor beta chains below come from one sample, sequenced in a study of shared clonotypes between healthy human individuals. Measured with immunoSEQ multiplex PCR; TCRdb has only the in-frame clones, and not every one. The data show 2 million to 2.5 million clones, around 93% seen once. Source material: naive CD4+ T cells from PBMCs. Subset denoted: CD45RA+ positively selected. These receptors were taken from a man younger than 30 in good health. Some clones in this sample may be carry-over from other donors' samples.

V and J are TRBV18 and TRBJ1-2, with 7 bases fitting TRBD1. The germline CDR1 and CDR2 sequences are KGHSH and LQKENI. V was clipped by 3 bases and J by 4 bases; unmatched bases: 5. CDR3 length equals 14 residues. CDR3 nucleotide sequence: TGTGCCAGCTCACCGTTAGGGGGCAGCTATGGCTACACCTTC. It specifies CASSPLGGSYGYTF.

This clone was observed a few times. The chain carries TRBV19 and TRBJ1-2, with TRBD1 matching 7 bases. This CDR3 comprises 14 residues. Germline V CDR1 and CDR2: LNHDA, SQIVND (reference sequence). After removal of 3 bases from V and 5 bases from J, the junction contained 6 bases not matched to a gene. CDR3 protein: CASSIRPGGYGYTF. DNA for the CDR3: TGTGCCAGTAGTATCCGGCCAGGGGGTTATGGCTACACCTTC.

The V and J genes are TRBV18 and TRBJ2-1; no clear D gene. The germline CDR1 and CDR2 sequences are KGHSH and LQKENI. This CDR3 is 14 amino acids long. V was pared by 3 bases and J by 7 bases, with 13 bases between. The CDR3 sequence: CASSPQGEGNEQFF. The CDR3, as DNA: TGTGCCAGCTCACCGCAAGGCGAAGGGAATGAGCAGTTCTTC.

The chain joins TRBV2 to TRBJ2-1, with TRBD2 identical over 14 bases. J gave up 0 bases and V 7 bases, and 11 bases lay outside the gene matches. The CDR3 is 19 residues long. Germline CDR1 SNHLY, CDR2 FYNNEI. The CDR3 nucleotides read TGTGCCAGCATTCGGGGGACTAGCGGGAGTCAGAGCTCCTACAATGAGCAGTTCTTC. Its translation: CASIRGTSGSQSSYNEQFF.

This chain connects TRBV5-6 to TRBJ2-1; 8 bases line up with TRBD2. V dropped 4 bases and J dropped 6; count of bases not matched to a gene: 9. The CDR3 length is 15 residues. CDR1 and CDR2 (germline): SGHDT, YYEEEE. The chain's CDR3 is CASSVAGRKGNEQFF. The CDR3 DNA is TGTGCCAGCAGCGTAGCGGGGCGCAAGGGCAATGAGCAGTTCTTC.

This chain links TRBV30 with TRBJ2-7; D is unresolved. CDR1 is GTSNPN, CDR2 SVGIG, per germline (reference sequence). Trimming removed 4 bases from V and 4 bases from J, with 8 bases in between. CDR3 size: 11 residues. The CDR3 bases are TGTGCCTGGACTAGAGAATACGAGCAGTACTTC. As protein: CAWTREYEQYF.

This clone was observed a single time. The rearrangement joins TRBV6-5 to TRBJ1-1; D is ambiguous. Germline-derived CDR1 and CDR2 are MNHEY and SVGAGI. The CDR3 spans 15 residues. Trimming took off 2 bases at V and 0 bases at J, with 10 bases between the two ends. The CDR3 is CASSYNGGVNTEAFF. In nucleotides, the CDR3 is TGTGCCAGCAGTTACAATGGCGGTGTGAACACTGAAGCTTTCTTT.

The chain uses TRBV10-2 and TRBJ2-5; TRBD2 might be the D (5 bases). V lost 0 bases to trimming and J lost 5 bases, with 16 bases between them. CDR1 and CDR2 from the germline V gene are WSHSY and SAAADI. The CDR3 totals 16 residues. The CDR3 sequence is CASSESTWRVRETQYF. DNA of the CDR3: TGCGCCAGCAGTGAGTCGACATGGCGGGTGCGGGAGACCCAGTACTTC.

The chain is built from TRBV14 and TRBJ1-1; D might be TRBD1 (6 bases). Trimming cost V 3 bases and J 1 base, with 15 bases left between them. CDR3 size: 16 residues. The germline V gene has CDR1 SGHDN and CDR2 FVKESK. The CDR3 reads CASSQGGGGWNTEAFF. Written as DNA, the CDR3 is TGTGCCAGCAGCCAGGGGGGCGGCGGGTGGAACACTGAAGCTTTCTTT.

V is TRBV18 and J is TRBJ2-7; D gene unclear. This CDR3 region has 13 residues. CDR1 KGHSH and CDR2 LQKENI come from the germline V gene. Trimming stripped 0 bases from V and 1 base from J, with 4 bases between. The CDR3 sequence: CASSPPYSYEQYF. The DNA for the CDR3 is TGTGCCAGCTCACCACCCTATTCCTACGAGCAGTACTTC. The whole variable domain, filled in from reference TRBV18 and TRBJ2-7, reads NAGVMQNPRHLVRRRGQEARLRCSPMKGHSHVYWYRQLPEEGLKFMVYLQKENIIDESGMPKERFSAEFPKEGPSILRIQQVVRGDSAAYFCASSPPYSYEQYFGPGTRLTVT.

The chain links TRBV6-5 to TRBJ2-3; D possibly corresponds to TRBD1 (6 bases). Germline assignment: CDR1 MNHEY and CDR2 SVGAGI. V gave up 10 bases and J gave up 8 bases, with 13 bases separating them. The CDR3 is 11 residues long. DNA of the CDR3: TGTGCCATACAACAGGGAACTACGCAGTATTTT. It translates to CAIQQGTTQYF.

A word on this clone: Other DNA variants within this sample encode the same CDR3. The CDR3: CASSRDRGEKLFF. CDR3 sequence (DNA): TGCGCCAGCAGCCGAGACAGGGGTGAAAAACTGTTTTTT. This sequence joins TRBV5-1 and TRBJ1-4; 8 positions match TRBD1. Germline V CDR1 and CDR2: SGHRS, YFSETQ. V lost 4 bases and J lost 7; bases outside the gene matches: 3. The CDR3 consists of 13 residues.

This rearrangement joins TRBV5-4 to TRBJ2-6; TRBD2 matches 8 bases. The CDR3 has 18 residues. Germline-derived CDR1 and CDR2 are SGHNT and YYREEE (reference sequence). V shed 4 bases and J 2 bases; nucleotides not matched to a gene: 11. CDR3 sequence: CASSPRAGVMAGANVLTF. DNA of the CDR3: TGTGCCAGCAGCCCCCGAGCGGGAGTCATGGCTGGGGCCAACGTCCTGACTTTC.

CDR3 sequence (DNA): TGTGCCAGCAGCTCCCAGGGGCTAGCTTCCGAGACCCAGTACTTC. It encodes CASSSQGLASETQYF. The V call is TRBV7-3, the J call TRBJ2-5, with D possibly TRBD1 on 6 matching bases. The CDR3 covers 15 residues. V lost 4 bases and J lost 5, with 17 bases in between. CDR1 SGHTA and CDR2 FQGTGA come from the germline V gene.

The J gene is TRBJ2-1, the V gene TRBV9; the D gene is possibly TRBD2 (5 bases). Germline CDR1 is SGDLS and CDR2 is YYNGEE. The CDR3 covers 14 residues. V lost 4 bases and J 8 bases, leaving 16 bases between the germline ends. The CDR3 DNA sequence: TGTGCCAGCAGCTGGAACGGGGTTACTGATGAGCAGTTCTTC. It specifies CASSWNGVTDEQFF. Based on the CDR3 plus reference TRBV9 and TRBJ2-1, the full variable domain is DSGVTQTPKHLITATGQRVTLRCSPRSGDLSVYWYQQSLDQGLQFLIQYYNGEERAKGNILERFSAQQFPDLHSELNLSSLELGDSALYFCASSWNGVTDEQFFGPGTRLTVL.

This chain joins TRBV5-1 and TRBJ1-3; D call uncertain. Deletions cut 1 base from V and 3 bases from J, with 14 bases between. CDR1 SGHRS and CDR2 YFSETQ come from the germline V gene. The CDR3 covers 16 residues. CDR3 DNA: TGCGCCAGCAGCTTGTCTAAGACGGCCGATGGAAACACCATATATTTT. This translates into CASSLSKTADGNTIYF.

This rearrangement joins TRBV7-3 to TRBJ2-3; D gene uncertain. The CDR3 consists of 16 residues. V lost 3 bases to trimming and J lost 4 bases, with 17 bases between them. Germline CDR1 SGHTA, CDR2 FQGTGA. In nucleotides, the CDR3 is TGTGCCAGCAGCTTCCGTATTGGGGTTTTGCCAGATACGCAGTATTTT. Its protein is CASSFRIGVLPDTQYF.

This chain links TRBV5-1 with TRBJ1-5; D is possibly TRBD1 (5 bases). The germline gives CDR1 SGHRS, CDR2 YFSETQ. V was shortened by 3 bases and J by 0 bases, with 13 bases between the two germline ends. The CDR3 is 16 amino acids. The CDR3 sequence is CASSWGDRDSNQPQHF. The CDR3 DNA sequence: TGCGCCAGCAGCTGGGGGGACCGGGATAGCAATCAGCCCCAGCATTTT.

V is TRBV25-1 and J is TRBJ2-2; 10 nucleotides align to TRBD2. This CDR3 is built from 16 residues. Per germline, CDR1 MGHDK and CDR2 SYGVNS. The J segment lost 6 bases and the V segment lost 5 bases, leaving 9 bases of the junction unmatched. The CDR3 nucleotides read TGTGCCAGCAGTCCGACTAGCGGGTCCACCCCCGGGGAGCTGTTTTTT. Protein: CASSPTSGSTPGELFF.

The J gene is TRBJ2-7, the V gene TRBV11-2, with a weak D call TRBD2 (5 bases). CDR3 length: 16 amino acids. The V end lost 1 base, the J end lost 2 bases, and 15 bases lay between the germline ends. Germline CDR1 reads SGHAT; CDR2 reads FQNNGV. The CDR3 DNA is TGTGCCAGCAGCTTAGTCGTCATCGCGGGTGCCTACGAGCAGTACTTC. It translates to CASSLVVIAGAYEQYF.

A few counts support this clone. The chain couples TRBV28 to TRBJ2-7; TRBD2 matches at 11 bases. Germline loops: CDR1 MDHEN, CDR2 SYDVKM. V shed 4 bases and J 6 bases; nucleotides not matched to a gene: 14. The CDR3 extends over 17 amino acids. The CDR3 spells CASSSRSNSGRAVEQYF. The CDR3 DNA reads TGTGCCAGCAGTTCCCGCTCGAATAGCGGGAGGGCCGTCGAGCAGTACTTC.

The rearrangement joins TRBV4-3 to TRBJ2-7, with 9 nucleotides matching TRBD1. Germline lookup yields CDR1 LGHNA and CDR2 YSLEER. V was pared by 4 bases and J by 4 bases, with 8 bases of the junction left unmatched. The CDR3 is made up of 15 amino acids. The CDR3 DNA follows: TGCGCCAGCAGCCTGGGACAGGGAGGGGTATACGAGCAGTACTTC. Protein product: CASSLGQGGVYEQYF.

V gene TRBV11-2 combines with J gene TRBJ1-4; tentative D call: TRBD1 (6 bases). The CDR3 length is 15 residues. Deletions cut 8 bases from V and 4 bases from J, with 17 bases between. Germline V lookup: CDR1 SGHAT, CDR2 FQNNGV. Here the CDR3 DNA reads TGTGCCAGCCAGACCAGGACAGCTATTAATGAAAAACTGTTTTTT. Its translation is CASQTRTAINEKLFF.

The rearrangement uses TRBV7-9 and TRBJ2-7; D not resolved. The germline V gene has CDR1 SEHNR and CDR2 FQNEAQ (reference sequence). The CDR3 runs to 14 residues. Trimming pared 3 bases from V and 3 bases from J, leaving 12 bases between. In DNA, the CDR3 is TGTGCCAGCAGCTTGAGAGGCGGTCTCTACGAGCAGTACTTC. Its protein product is CASSLRGGLYEQYF.

The CDR3 sequence is CAITGSSYNEQFF. In DNA, the CDR3 is TGTGCCATTACAGGGAGCTCCTACAATGAGCAGTTCTTC. The gene calls are TRBV10-3 and TRBJ2-1, with TRBD1 as a possible D gene (6 bases). The CDR3 loop spans 13 amino acids. V was clipped by 9 bases and J by 0 bases, with 9 bases between them. Germline CDR1 is ENHRY and CDR2 is SYGVKD.

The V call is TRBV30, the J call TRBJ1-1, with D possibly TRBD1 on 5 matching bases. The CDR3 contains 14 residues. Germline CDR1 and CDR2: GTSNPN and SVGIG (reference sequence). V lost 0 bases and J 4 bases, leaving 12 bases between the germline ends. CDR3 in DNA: TGTGCCTGGAGTGTAGGTAGGGGTGTCACTGAAGCTTTCTTT. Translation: CAWSVGRGVTEAFF. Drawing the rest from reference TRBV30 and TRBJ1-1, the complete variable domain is SQTIHQWPATLVQPVGSPLSLECTVEGTSNPNLYWYRQAAGRGLQLLFYSVGIGQISSEVPQNLSASRPQDRQFILSSKKLLLSDSGFYLCAWSVGRGVTEAFFGQGTRLTVV.

CDR3 sequence reads: CASSLDRGVSYEQYF. CDR3 DNA: TGTGCCAGCAGCTTAGACAGGGGGGTATCCTACGAGCAGTACTTC. The chain has TRBV7-2 and TRBJ2-7; 8 bases fit TRBD1. V gave up 1 base and J gave up 1 base; unmatched junction bases: 3. The CDR3 length is 15 residues. Germline V gene data show CDR1 as SGHTA and CDR2 as FQGNSA.

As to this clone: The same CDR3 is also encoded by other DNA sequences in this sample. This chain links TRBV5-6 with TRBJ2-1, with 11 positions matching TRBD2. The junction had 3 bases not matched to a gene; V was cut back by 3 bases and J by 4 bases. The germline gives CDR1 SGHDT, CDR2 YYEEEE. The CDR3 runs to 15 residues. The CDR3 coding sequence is TGTGCCAGCAGCTCCGGGACTAGCGGTTACAATGAGCAGTTCTTC. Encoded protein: CASSSGTSGYNEQFF.

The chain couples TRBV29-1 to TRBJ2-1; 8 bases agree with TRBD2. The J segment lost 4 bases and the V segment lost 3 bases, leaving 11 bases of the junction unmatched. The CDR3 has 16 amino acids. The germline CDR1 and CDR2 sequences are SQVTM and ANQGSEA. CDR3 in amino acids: CSVEGGSAGVYNEQFF. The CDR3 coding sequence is TGCAGCGTTGAGGGGGGGTCAGCGGGAGTATACAATGAGCAGTTCTTC.